This T cell receptor beta chain comes out of a study of blood T cell repertoires in COVID-19. Study at large: Sources were T cells, B-cell-depleted T cells, or PBMCs; the material itself was cDNA or gDNA.

Per the original methods: Nucleated cell counts were estimated from reference gene primer amplification. The data were produced by immunoSEQ multiplex PCR, yet TCRdb's version contains in-frame clones alone and is incomplete. The V and J calls and the clone size are those of that table, but D and trimming were determined from the DNA. The sample consists of approximately 100,000 clones, 70% to 85% of them appearing once. The CDR3 totals 15 residues. V shed 6 bases and J 6 bases; nucleotides not matched to a gene: 10. Germline values: CDR1 KGHSY, CDR2 FQNENV. The sample taken for sequencing was peripheral blood. This chain uses TRBV16 with TRBJ2-1; 8 bases map to TRBD2. The sequence came from a woman in her sixties or seventies with acute or convalescent COVID-19. CDR3 protein: CASSQLAALSNEQFF. CDR3 bases: TGTGCCAGCAGTCAACTAGCGGCCCTCTCCAATGAGCAGTTCTTC.